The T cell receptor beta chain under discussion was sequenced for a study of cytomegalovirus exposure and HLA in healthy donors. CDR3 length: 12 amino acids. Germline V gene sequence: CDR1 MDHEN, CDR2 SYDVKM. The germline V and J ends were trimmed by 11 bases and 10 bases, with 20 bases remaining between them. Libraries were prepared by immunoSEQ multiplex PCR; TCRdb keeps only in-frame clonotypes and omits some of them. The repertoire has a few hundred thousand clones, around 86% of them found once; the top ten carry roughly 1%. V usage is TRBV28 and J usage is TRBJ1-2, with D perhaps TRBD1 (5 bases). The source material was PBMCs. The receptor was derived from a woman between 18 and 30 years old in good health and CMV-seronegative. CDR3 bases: TGTGCCTCCGACCAAAGGCAGGGCCTCTACACCTTC. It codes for CASDQRQGLYTF.